A single sample gave rise to the 14 T cell receptor beta chains below, sequenced in a study of T cells in Graves' hyperthyroidism and ophthalmopathy (dated by TCRdb to the late 2010s). Library preparation used multiplex PCR. Sequencing was carried out with an Illumina HiSeq 2000. The TCR beta CDR3 regions were amplified from the RNA transcripts. The TCR CDR3 was subjected to a first round of RT-PCR using the HTBI primer set and the Qiagen OneStep RT-PCR kit. Starting from the raw public reads, TCRdb applied fastp trimming at Q25, assembled clones with MiXCR and retained in-frame beta chains. Each CDR3 protein gets just one entry, which takes the most common genes and DNA from the rows behind it. The sample table lists around 440,000 distinct CDR3 sequences, approximately 14% of them with a count of one. Of the sample, 7.5% to 8% falls within the top ten clones. The specimen sequenced was blood. All receptors come from a woman between 18 and 29 years old with Graves' hyperthyroidism.

This clonotype was counted ten times or more. The chain employs TRBV6-1 and TRBJ1-2; the D is unclear. The V end was cut by 9 bases, the J end by 8 bases, with 13 bases between. This CDR3 comprises 11 residues. CDR1 and CDR2 (germline): MNHNS, SASEGT. The CDR3: CASSDSNGYTF. CDR3 DNA sequence: TGTGCCAGTTCCGACTCAAACGGCTACACCTTC.

This clonotype was found many times. This chain connects TRBV28 to TRBJ1-2, with D unresolved. This CDR3 is 11 amino acids long. Germline loops: CDR1 MDHEN, CDR2 SYDVKM. The CDR3 spells CGYRDYYGYTF. For the CDR3, the DNA is TGTGGGTATCGAGACTACTATGGCTACACCTTC.

This clonotype was seen a few times. A much bigger clone sits one base away, suggesting this may be a read error. The genes are TRBV2 and TRBJ2-1, with 7 bases aligning to TRBD2. This CDR3 has 14 amino acids. Germline V gives CDR1 SNHLY, CDR2 FYNNEI. J gave up 5 bases and V 5 bases, and 6 bases lay outside the gene matches. The CDR3 region is CASSSGRSHNEQFF. The CDR3 coding sequence is TGTGCCAGCAGTTCCGGGAGGTCCCACAATGAGCAGTTCTTC.

The gene calls are TRBV5-1 and TRBJ1-6; TRBD1 agrees at 9 bases. Germline assignment: CDR1 SGHRS and CDR2 YFSETQ. The CDR3 length is 20 residues. Losses at the gene ends were 4 bases for V and 10 bases for J; bases not matched to a gene: 24. CDR3 sequence: CASSQYARTGANIVSSPLHF. The CDR3 DNA sequence: TGCGCCAGCAGCCAATACGCCCGGACAGGGGCAAACATTGTTTCATCACCCCTCCACTTT. Filled out from reference TRBV5-1 and TRBJ1-6, the complete variable domain reads KAGVTQTPRYLIKTRGQQVTLSCSPISGHRSVSWYQQTPGQGLQFLFEYFSETQRNKGNFPGRFSGRQFSNSRSEMNVSTLELGDSALYLCASSQYARTGANIVSSPLHFGNGTRLTVT.

The chain has TRBV11-3 and TRBJ2-1; 14 bases match TRBD2. CDR3 length: 22 residues. Losses at the gene ends were 1 base for V and 0 bases for J; bases not matched to a gene: 14. CDR1 is SGHNT and CDR2 is YENEEA in the germline V gene. The DNA for the CDR3 is TGTGCCAGCAGCTTAGGGGACCGACTAGCGGGAGGGCCCTCAAGCTCCTACAATGAGCAGTTCTTC. Translated, it gives CASSLGDRLAGGPSSSYNEQFF.

This clonotype was observed many times. This chain links TRBV28 with TRBJ2-7; D perhaps matches TRBD2 (5 bases). The CDR3 is 14 amino acids. The V gene lost 5 bases and the J gene lost 7 bases, with 18 bases spanning the gap. CDR1 MDHEN and CDR2 SYDVKM come from the germline V gene. This CDR3 reads CASSGWAGSGEQYF. CDR3 DNA: TGTGCCAGCAGTGGCTGGGCAGGTTCGGGAGAGCAGTACTTC.

This clonotype was seen only a few times. This rearrangement joins TRBV10-3 to TRBJ2-3; D is perhaps TRBD1 (5 bases). Germline V gives CDR1 ENHRY, CDR2 SYGVKD. The CDR3 has 13 amino acids. Trimming removed 7 bases at V and 1 base at J, with 9 bases between. CDR3 region: CAIKGQGTDTQYF. CDR3 DNA sequence: TGTGCCATCAAGGGGCAAGGCACAGATACGCAGTATTTT.

Many counts were recorded for this clonotype. V and J are TRBV7-9 and TRBJ1-1; D is uncertain. CDR1 is SEHNR and CDR2 is FQNEAQ in the germline V gene (reference sequence). The CDR3 covers 13 residues. V was clipped by 5 bases and J by 1 base, with 8 bases between them. The CDR3 bases are TGTGCCAGCAGCCTCGACGAGAACACTGAAGCTTTCTTT. It codes for CASSLDENTEAFF.

Regarding this clonotype: The junction departs from the called germline gene at one end, perhaps through a read error. The V gene is TRBV20-1, the J gene TRBJ2-3, with TRBD2 identical over 8 bases. From germline, CDR1 is DFQATT and CDR2 SNEGSKA (reference sequence). The CDR3 is made up of 20 amino acids. CDR3 in DNA: TGCAGTGCGAGAGGGCCCCAGGTCAGCGGGAGTTATACGTGGGCAGATACGCAGTATTTT. It codes for CSARGPQVSGSYTWADTQYF.

This clonotype has ten or more counts. This sequence joins TRBV28 and TRBJ1-2; 7 nucleotides agree with TRBD1. The CDR3 sequence is 14 residues long. Germline trimming cut 3 bases from V and 4 bases from J; bases unmatched to any gene: 5. The V gene's germline CDR1 is MDHEN and CDR2 SYDVKM. The CDR3, as DNA: TGTGCCAGCAGTTTGGATAGACAGGGCTATGGCTACACCTTC. Protein sequence: CASSLDRQGYGYTF.

There are many counts of this clonotype. The chain carries TRBV27 and TRBJ1-6; D remains ambiguous. In germline, CDR1 is MNHEY, CDR2 SMNVEV (reference sequence). The V end was cut by 6 bases, the J end by 9 bases, with 15 bases between. This CDR3 has 14 amino acids. The CDR3 coding sequence is TGTGCCAGCAGCCCTACACCTCTCGGTTCACCCCTCCACTTT. This encodes CASSPTPLGSPLHF.

This clonotype was counted ten times or more. The chain links TRBV28 to TRBJ1-5, with D hard to call. In germline, CDR1 is MDHEN, CDR2 SYDVKM. CDR3 size: 16 residues. Trimming pared 3 bases from V and 4 bases from J, leaving 16 bases between. For the CDR3, the DNA is TGTGCCAGCAGTTTGTTTCGGCCCGCCGATAATCAGCCCCAGCATTTT. Translated, it gives CASSLFRPADNQPQHF.

This clonotype was counted many times. The rearrangement joins TRBV10-3 to TRBJ2-1, with a possible D match to TRBD2 (5 bases). Germline assignment: CDR1 ENHRY and CDR2 SYGVKD. V was cut by 4 bases and J by 12 bases, with 16 bases left in between. The CDR3 is made up of 13 amino acids. CDR3 nucleotide sequence: TGTGCCATCAGTGCCGGGAACCCCAGGTGGCAGTTCTTC. Amino acids: CAISAGNPRWQFF.

There are a few counts of this clonotype. The chain employs TRBV7-9 and TRBJ2-3; tentative D call: TRBD2 (6 bases). With 5 bases removed from V and 2 bases from J, the gap between germline ends came to 11 bases. The CDR3 length is 14 residues. The germline V gene encodes CDR1 SEHNR and CDR2 FQNEAQ (reference sequence). The CDR3 DNA is TGTGCCAGCAGCGTCGGACTAATCACAGATACGCAGTATTTT. Encoded protein: CASSVGLITDTQYF.